The 5 T cell receptor beta chains below come from one sample, sequenced in a study of T cells in Graves' hyperthyroidism and ophthalmopathy. The investigators amplified TCR beta CDR3 regions from RNA transcripts. HTBI primers were employed in a first-round RT-PCR of the TCR CDR3. TCRdb independently ran MiXCR on the multiplex PCR reads; one entry per CDR3 protein. Among roughly 740,000 distinct CDR3 sequences listed, 16% were seen once. The sequencing sample was made of blood. Every receptor here comes from a man younger than 30 with Graves' hyperthyroidism.

The CDR3 bases are TGTGCCAGCAGTCCCTCCCGGAGGGCGAGGGAAAAACTGTTTTTT. Translation: CASSPSRRAREKLFF. V usage is TRBV27 and J usage is TRBJ1-4; D unclear. The germline V gene encodes CDR1 MNHEY and CDR2 SMNVEV (reference sequence). Trimming cost V 5 bases and J 8 bases, with 18 bases left between them. The CDR3 has 15 residues.

This clonotype was detected ten times or more. The chain uses TRBV2 and TRBJ2-7; 10 bases are shared with TRBD1. Germline-derived CDR1 and CDR2 are SNHLY and FYNNEI. The V and J ends lost 5 bases and 3 bases, in that order; junction bases with no gene match: 10. This CDR3 is built from 16 residues. CDR3 DNA sequence: TGTGCCAGCAGTCGGGACAGGGGCCGTTCGCTCTACGAGCAGTACTTC. Residues: CASSRDRGRSLYEQYF.

There are a few counts of this clonotype. The chain has TRBV28 and TRBJ2-1, with D tentatively TRBD1 (6 bases). Germline CDR1 reads MDHEN; CDR2 reads SYDVKM. The V end lost 4 bases, the J end lost 2 bases, and 21 bases lay between the germline ends. This CDR3 region has 18 residues. This CDR3 reads CASSSADLAGATYNEQFF. The CDR3 coding sequence is TGTGCCAGCAGTTCGGCGGATTTAGCAGGGGCCACCTACAATGAGCAGTTCTTC.

This clonotype was seen only a few times. V and J are TRBV27 and TRBJ2-2; 9 nucleotides agree with TRBD2. The CDR3 loop spans 18 amino acids. The V gene end was trimmed by 5 bases and the J gene end by 9 bases; junction bases not matched to a gene: 19. Germline V gene lookup returns CDR1 MNHEY and CDR2 SMNVEV (reference sequence). The CDR3 protein is CASSVLQGGSGSPWELFF. CDR3 DNA sequence: TGTGCCAGCAGTGTGCTACAGGGTGGTAGCGGGAGCCCCTGGGAGCTGTTTTTT.

This clonotype has at least ten counts. The V and J genes are TRBV28 and TRBJ1-1; the D gene is possibly TRBD1 (5 bases). V was clipped by 8 bases and J by 4 bases, with 17 bases between them. CDR3 length equals 14 residues. Germline CDR1 is MDHEN and CDR2 is SYDVKM. The CDR3 loop is CASLKRPGSTEAFF. Here the CDR3 DNA reads TGTGCCAGCTTAAAACGTCCAGGGAGCACTGAAGCTTTCTTT. The variable domain in full, completed from reference TRBV28 and TRBJ1-1, reads DVKVTQSSRYLVKRTGEKVFLECVQDMDHENMFWYRQDPGLGLRLIYFSYDVKMKEKGDIPEGYSVSREKKERFSLILESASTNQTSMYLCASLKRPGSTEAFFGQGTRLTVV.